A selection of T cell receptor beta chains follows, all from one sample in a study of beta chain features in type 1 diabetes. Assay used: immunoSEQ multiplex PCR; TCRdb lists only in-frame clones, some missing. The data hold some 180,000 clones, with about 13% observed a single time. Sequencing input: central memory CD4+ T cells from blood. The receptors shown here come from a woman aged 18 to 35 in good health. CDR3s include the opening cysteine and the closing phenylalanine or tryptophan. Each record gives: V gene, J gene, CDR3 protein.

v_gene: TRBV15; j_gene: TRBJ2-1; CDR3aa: CATRVGTSGSHEQFF
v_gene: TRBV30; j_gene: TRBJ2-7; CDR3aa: CAWSLTGSKAEQYF
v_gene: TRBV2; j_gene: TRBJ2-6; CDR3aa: CASDRSGANVLTF
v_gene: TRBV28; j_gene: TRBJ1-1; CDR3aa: CASPRTASAQNTEAFF
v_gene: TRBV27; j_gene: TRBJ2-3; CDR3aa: CASSFRTSGTSTDTQYF
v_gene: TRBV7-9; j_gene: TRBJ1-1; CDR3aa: CASSSPGTGSYANTEAFF
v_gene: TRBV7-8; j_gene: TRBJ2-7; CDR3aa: CASSYTGDEQYF
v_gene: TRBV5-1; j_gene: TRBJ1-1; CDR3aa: CASSPHARNTEAFF
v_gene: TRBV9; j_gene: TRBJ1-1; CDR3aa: CASSKQGSNTEAFF
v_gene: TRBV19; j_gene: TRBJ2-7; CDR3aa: CASREADSYEQYF
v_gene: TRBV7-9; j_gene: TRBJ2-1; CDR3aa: CASSRASLSYNEQFF
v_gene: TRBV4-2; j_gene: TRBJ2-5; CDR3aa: CASSRGGNQETQYF
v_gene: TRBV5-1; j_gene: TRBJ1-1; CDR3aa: CASSFSGSTEAFF
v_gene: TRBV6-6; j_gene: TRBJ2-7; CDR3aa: CASRPTSGSFHEQYF
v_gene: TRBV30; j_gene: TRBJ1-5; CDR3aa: CAWRRTGNSNQPQHF
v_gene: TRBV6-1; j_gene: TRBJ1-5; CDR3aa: CASSGTGRGQPQHF
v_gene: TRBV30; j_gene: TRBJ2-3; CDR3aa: CAWKQGTGTDTQYF
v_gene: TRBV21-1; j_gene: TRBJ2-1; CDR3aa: CASSFRTSGRDNEQFF
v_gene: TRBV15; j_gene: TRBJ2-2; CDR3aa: CATSRDYGSYTGELFF
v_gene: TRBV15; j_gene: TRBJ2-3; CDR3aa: CATEGVASTDTQYF
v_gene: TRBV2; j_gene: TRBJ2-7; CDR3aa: CASRVEQGAEEYF
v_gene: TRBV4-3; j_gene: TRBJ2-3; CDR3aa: CASSQDKPGGIDTQYF
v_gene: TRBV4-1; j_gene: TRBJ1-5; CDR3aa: CASSQGSQGPYSNQPQHF
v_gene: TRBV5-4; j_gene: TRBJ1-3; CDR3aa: CASSRWTGNTIYF
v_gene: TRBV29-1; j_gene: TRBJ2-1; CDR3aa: CSPSLAGGPGEQFF
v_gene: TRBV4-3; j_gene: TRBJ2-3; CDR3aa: CASSRSGLAGGSDTQYF
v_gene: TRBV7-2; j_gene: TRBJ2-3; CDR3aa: CASSPRLAGALDTQYF
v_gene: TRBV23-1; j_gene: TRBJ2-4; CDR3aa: CASSQDQPSRGDIQYF
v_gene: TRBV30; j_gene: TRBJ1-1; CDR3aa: CAWSREGNTEAFF
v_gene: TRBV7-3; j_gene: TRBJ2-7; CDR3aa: CASSSEQGYEQYF
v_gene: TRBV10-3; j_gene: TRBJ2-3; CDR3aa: CAIRVQSTDTQYF
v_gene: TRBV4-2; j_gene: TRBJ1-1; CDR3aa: CASSQAPPNTEAFF
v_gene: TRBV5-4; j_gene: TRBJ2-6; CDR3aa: CASSLKGGASFRANVLTF
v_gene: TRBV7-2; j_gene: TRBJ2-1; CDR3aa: CASSLRIGEQFF
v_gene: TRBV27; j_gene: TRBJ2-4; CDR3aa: CASSFSTGTGKLIQYF
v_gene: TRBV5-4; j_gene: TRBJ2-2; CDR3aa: CASSLRAGAGTGELFF
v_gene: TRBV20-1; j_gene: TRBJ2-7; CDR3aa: CSATYRDEQYF
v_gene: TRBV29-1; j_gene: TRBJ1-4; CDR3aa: CSVTLRDRGFEKLFF
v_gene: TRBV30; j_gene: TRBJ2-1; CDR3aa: CAWNSDSYNEQFF
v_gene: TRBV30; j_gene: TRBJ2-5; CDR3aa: CAWSRETPETQYF
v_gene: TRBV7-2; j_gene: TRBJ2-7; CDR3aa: CASSRLAGATYEQYF
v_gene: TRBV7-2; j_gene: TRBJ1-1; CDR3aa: CATGPRQAGSGGEAFF
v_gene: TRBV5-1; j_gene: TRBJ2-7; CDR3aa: CASSLIEGSGRSEQYF
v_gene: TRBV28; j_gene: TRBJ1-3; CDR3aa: CASQGGNTIYF
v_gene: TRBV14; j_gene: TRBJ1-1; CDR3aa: CASSQEVPGAGAFF
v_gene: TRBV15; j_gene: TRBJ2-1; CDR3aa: CATSSGTGGLNEQFF
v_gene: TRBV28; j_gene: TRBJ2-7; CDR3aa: CASSFPRGLAGTNEQYF
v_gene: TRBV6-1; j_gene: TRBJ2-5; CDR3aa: CATRGRTQYF
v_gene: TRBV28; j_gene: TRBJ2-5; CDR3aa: CASGQGLETQYF
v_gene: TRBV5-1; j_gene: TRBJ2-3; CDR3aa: CASSPTSGSRTDTQYF
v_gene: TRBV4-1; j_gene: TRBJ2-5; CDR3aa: CASSQGSGNVETQYF